The 25 T cell receptor beta chains listed next were all sequenced from one sample in a study of neurological immune-mediated disorders. TCRdb ran MiXCR on the 5' RACE reads and lists one entry per CDR3 protein. This table has 60,000 or so distinct CDR3 sequences, about an eighth appearing once. The sample taken for sequencing was PBMCs. Receptor source: a man in his 60s in good health.

This clonotype has ten or more counts. The gene calls are TRBV7-2 and TRBJ2-2, with 10 bases matching TRBD2. Germline CDR1 and CDR2: SGHTA and FQGNSA. CDR3 length equals 18 residues. The V and J ends lost 7 bases and 5 bases, in that order; junction bases with no gene match: 16. The CDR3 region has the DNA TGTGCCAGCAACAAGAGGTCCCAGCGGGGGGGCCAAACCGGGGAGCTGTTTTTT. This gives the protein CASNKRSQRGGQTGELFF.

This clonotype occurred many times. The genes are TRBV4-3 and TRBJ1-2, with D perhaps TRBD1 (6 bases). CDR3 length: 15 residues. Germline assignment: CDR1 LGHNA and CDR2 YSLEER. The ends were cut back, 1 base at V and 3 bases at J, with 12 bases in the middle. The CDR3, as DNA: TGCGCCAGCAGCCAAGGCCCGGCAGGGGACTATGGCTACACCTTC. It encodes CASSQGPAGDYGYTF.

The sample holds many counts of this clonotype. The V and J genes are TRBV20-1 and TRBJ2-5; TRBD1 matches at 9 bases. In germline, CDR1 is DFQATT, CDR2 SNEGSKA (reference sequence). The J segment lost 5 bases and the V segment lost 7 bases, leaving 11 bases of the junction unmatched. The CDR3 is 14 residues long. CDR3 in DNA: TGCAGTGTTCCGGGACAGGGATGGGGGGAGACCCAGTACTTC. This translates into CSVPGQGWGETQYF.

In its sample, this clonotype was seen many times. V gene TRBV5-1 combines with J gene TRBJ1-6; D uncertain. The CDR3 spans 16 residues. The V and J ends lost 0 bases and 1 base respectively, with 8 bases between them. Germline V gene sequence: CDR1 SGHRS, CDR2 YFSETQ. The CDR3 is CASSLVGESYNSPLHF. The CDR3 region has the DNA TGCGCCAGCAGCTTGGTCGGTGAATCCTATAATTCACCCCTCCACTTT.

The chain has TRBV3-1 and TRBJ1-6; D unclear. The CDR3 has 13 residues. The germline V and J ends were trimmed by 6 bases and 17 bases, with 20 bases remaining between them. Germline V lookup: CDR1 LGHDT, CDR2 YNNKEL (reference sequence). CDR3 sequence: CASRGVDNSHIHF. For the CDR3, the DNA is TGTGCCAGCAGGGGCGTGGATAATTCACACATCCACTTT.

This clonotype was recorded many times. The J gene is TRBJ1-3, the V gene TRBV6-5; D ambiguous. The CDR3 contains 13 residues. Trimming left V 7 bases short and J 4 bases short, with 11 bases between. CDR1 is MNHEY, CDR2 SVGAGI, per germline. As DNA, the CDR3 is TGTGCCAGCACGCGCAAGGCCGGAAACACCATATATTTT. Its protein product is CASTRKAGNTIYF.

This clonotype is medium-sized (0.01 to 0.1%). The J gene is TRBJ1-3, the V gene TRBV5-1; maybe TRBD1 (5 bases). Trimming cost V 5 bases and J 9 bases, with 12 bases left between them. The CDR3 has 12 amino acids. The germline CDR1 and CDR2 sequences are SGHRS and YFSETQ. Here the CDR3 reads CASSSGTGTIYF. In DNA form, the CDR3 reads TGCGCCAGCAGTTCCGGGACCGGCACCATATATTTT. The whole variable domain, filled in from reference TRBV5-1 and TRBJ1-3, reads KAGVTQTPRYLIKTRGQQVTLSCSPISGHRSVSWYQQTPGQGLQFLFEYFSETQRNKGNFPGRFSGRQFSNSRSEMNVSTLELGDSALYLCASSSGTGTIYFGEGSWLTVV.

At least ten counts were recorded for this clonotype. The rearrangement joins TRBV7-2 to TRBJ1-5; possibly TRBD1 for D (5 bases). With 4 bases removed from V and 2 bases from J, the gap between germline ends came to 12 bases. CDR1 is SGHTA and CDR2 is FQGNSA in the germline V gene. This CDR3 contains 15 residues. The DNA of the CDR3 is TGTGCCAGCAGCTCGACAGCGACGCGCAATCAGCCCCAGCATTTT. Amino acids: CASSSTATRNQPQHF. The whole variable domain, filled in from reference TRBV7-2 and TRBJ1-5, reads GAGVSQSPSNKVTEKGKDVELRCDPISGHTALYWYRQSLGQGLEFLIYFQGNSAPDKSGLPSDRFSAERTGGSVSTLTIQRTQQEDSAVYLCASSSTATRNQPQHFGDGTRLSIL.

The table lists this clonotype with many counts. This sequence joins TRBV7-9 and TRBJ2-5; TRBD1 matches 7 bases. With 1 base clipped from V and 0 bases from J, the junction kept 5 bases outside the gene matches. CDR3 size: 16 residues. From germline, CDR1 is SEHNR and CDR2 FQNEAQ (reference sequence). The CDR3 protein is CASSLGDSFYQETQYF. The CDR3 bases are TGTGCCAGCAGCTTAGGGGACAGCTTCTACCAAGAGACCCAGTACTTC.

This clonotype has a count of ten or more. The V and J genes are TRBV6-6 and TRBJ1-5, with a tentative D call TRBD1 (6 bases). The CDR3 extends over 15 amino acids. Germline assignment: CDR1 MNHNY and CDR2 SVGAGI (reference sequence). Trimming took off 0 bases at V and 6 bases at J, with 12 bases between the two ends. CDR3 protein: CASSYSKGESQPQHF. The CDR3 coding sequence is TGTGCCAGCAGTTACTCGAAGGGGGAATCTCAGCCCCAGCATTTT.

This clonotype has ten or more counts. The chain uses TRBV24-1 and TRBJ2-2, with D uncertain. This CDR3 region has 13 residues. Per the germline V gene, CDR1 is KGHDR and CDR2 is SFDVKD. V dropped 8 bases and J dropped 5 bases, with 11 bases sitting between them. In DNA form, the CDR3 reads TGTGCCACCACTGCTGGCAGTACCGGGGAGCTGTTTTTT. This codes for CATTAGSTGELFF.

This clonotype was observed many times. The chain has TRBV6-1 and TRBJ1-3, with 8 bases aligning to TRBD1. The CDR3 consists of 17 residues. V was clipped by 6 bases and J by 3 bases; unmatched bases: 13. CDR1 MNHNS and CDR2 SASEGT come from the germline V gene. The CDR3 sequence: CASSEHGQGARGNTIYF. The CDR3 nucleotides are TGTGCCAGCAGCGAGCATGGGCAGGGGGCACGTGGAAACACCATATATTTT.

This clonotype was found many times. The chain couples TRBV12-3 or TRBV12-4 to TRBJ2-1, with 9 bases lining up with TRBD1. V shed 8 bases, J shed 4 bases, and the junction held 6 bases outside the gene matches. CDR3 size: 14 residues. CDR3 amino acids: CASDSGQGYNEQFF. DNA for the CDR3: TGTGCCAGCGACTCGGGACAGGGATACAATGAGCAGTTCTTC.

The table lists this clonotype with many counts. V gene TRBV20-1 combines with J gene TRBJ2-3, with D possibly matching TRBD2 (6 bases). Trimming removed 4 bases from V and 6 bases from J, with 20 bases in between. The CDR3 length is 15 residues. Germline-derived CDR1 and CDR2 are DFQATT and SNEGSKA (reference sequence). The CDR3 here is CSATRLDDSVDTQYF. As DNA, the CDR3 is TGCAGTGCTACCAGACTAGACGATTCGGTGGATACGCAGTATTTT.

This clonotype was counted many times. The chain carries TRBV6-1 and TRBJ2-7, with TRBD1 identical over 7 bases. J was trimmed by 1 base and V by 5 bases; bases with no gene match: 8. The CDR3 has 15 amino acids. Germline V gene lookup returns CDR1 MNHNS and CDR2 SASEGT. This CDR3 is CASSMTRDSSYEQYF. CDR3 in DNA: TGTGCCAGCAGTATGACCCGGGACAGTTCCTACGAGCAGTACTTC.

Details on this clonotype: Since a much larger clone is just one base distant, this may be a read error. The chain employs TRBV7-3 and TRBJ2-1; a weak D match, TRBD2 (6 bases). Germline CDR1 and CDR2: SGHTA and FQGTGA. This CDR3 has 12 residues. CDR3: CASSFQAGEQLF. The CDR3, as DNA: TGTGCCAGCAGCTTTCAAGCGGGTGAGCAGCTCTTC. Full variable domain (outside the CDR3, taken from reference TRBV7-3 and TRBJ2-1): GAGVSQTPSNKVTEKGKYVELRCDPISGHTALYWYRQSLGQGPEFLIYFQGTGAADDSGLPNDRFFAVRPEGSVSTLKIQRTERGDSAVYLCASSFQAGEQLFGPGTRLTVL.

This clonotype was recorded at least ten times. The junction does not match germline at one end; this may be a read error. This chain joins TRBV6-2 or TRBV6-3 and TRBJ2-7, with D possibly TRBD1 on 6 matching bases. This CDR3 is built from 14 residues. Per germline, CDR1 MNHEY and CDR2 SVGEGT. The chain's CDR3 is CATSNTGSPHEQYF. The CDR3, as DNA: TGTGCCACCAGTAATACAGGGAGCCCGCACGAGCAGTACTTC.

This clonotype was seen repeatedly, ten times or more. The J gene is TRBJ1-6, the V gene TRBV12-3 or TRBV12-4, with unresolved D. The V end lost 6 bases, the J end lost 8 bases, and 23 bases lay between the germline ends. The CDR3 has 17 residues. The CDR3 loop reads CASSPAQRRRVDSPLHF. CDR3 nucleotide sequence: TGTGCCAGCAGCCCGGCCCAGAGACGGAGGGTTGATTCACCCCTCCACTTT.

This clonotype was counted at least ten times. The chain employs TRBV28 and TRBJ2-7, with a weak D call TRBD1 (5 bases). The CDR3 totals 14 residues. The V gene's germline CDR1 is MDHEN and CDR2 SYDVKM. V was cut by 6 bases and J by 4 bases, with 16 bases left in between. The DNA for the CDR3 is TGTGCCAGCAGCCTAGGCACAGGTCGATACGAGCAGTACTTC. Encoded protein: CASSLGTGRYEQYF. Based on the CDR3 plus reference TRBV28 and TRBJ2-7, the full variable domain is DVKVTQSSRYLVKRTGEKVFLECVQDMDHENMFWYRQDPGLGLRLIYFSYDVKMKEKGDIPEGYSVSREKKERFSLILESASTNQTSMYLCASSLGTGRYEQYFGPGTRLTVT.

This clonotype was observed at least ten times. This chain links TRBV5-1 with TRBJ1-1, with 8 bases matching TRBD1. The length of the CDR3 is 16 residues. The J segment lost 1 base and the V segment lost 4 bases, leaving 9 bases of the junction unmatched. CDR1 and CDR2 (germline): SGHRS, YFSETQ. This CDR3 reads CASSLSRQGTNTEAFF. Written as DNA, the CDR3 is TGCGCCAGCAGCCTATCTAGACAGGGGACGAACACTGAAGCTTTCTTT.

This clonotype was counted ten times or more. The V call is TRBV5-6, the J call TRBJ2-2; 9 nucleotides line up with TRBD2. Germline V gene sequence: CDR1 SGHDT, CDR2 YYEEEE. CDR3 length equals 15 residues. The J segment lost 4 bases and the V segment lost 3 bases, leaving 4 bases of the junction unmatched. For the CDR3, the DNA is TGTGCCAGCAGCTGGGGACTAGCCGGCACCGGGGAGCTGTTTTTT. It specifies CASSWGLAGTGELFF.

This clonotype was observed a few times. The chain combines TRBV3-1 with TRBJ1-2; 8 nucleotides match TRBD1. Germline trimming cut 3 bases from V and 4 bases from J; bases unmatched to any gene: 10. Per germline, CDR1 LGHDT and CDR2 YNNKEL (reference sequence). This CDR3 is 16 amino acids long. The CDR3: CASSQDYGQGVYGYTF. Here the CDR3 DNA reads TGTGCCAGCAGCCAGGATTATGGACAGGGAGTCTATGGCTACACCTTC.

This clonotype was recorded a few times. This chain links TRBV5-1 with TRBJ2-1; D remains unclear. This CDR3 comprises 13 residues. The V end was cut by 0 bases, the J end by 9 bases, with 10 bases between. Germline V gives CDR1 SGHRS, CDR2 YFSETQ. The CDR3 DNA reads TGCGCCAGCAGCTTGGCCAGCCGAAGTGAGCAGTTCTTC. Translation: CASSLASRSEQFF.

This clonotype came up many times. The genes are TRBV6-5 and TRBJ1-5; tentatively, D is TRBD1 (5 bases). V lost 3 bases and J 4 bases, leaving 16 bases between the germline ends. Germline CDR1 and CDR2: MNHEY and SVGAGI. CDR3 length equals 16 residues. The CDR3 DNA reads as TGTGCCAGCAGTTATTCCGGCCCCTGGGGGAATCAGCCCCAGCATTTT. Translation: CASSYSGPWGNQPQHF.

This clonotype appeared many times. V usage is TRBV20-1 and J usage is TRBJ2-1; 14 bases are shared with TRBD2. This CDR3 has 15 residues. V lost 0 bases and J lost 12; bases outside the gene matches: 7. The V gene's germline CDR1 is DFQATT and CDR2 SNEGSKA (reference sequence). The CDR3 is CSARDGTSGGLGQFF. CDR3 bases: TGCAGTGCTAGAGACGGGACTAGCGGGGGATTGGGGCAGTTCTTC.